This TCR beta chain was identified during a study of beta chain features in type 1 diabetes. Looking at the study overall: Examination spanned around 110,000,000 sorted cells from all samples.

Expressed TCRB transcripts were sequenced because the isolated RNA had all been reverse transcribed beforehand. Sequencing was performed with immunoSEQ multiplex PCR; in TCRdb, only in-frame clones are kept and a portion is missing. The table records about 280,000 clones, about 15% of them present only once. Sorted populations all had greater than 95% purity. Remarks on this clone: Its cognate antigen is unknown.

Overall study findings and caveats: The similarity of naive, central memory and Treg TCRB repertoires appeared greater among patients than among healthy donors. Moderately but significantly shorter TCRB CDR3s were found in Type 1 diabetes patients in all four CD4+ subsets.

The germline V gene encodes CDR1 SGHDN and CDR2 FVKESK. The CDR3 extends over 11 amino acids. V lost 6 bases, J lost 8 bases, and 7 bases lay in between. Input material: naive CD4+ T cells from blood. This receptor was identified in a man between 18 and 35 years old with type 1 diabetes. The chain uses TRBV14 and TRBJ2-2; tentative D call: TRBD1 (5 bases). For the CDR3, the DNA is TGTGCCAGCAGTGCAGGGGGGGAGCTGTTTTTT. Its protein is CASSAGGELFF.